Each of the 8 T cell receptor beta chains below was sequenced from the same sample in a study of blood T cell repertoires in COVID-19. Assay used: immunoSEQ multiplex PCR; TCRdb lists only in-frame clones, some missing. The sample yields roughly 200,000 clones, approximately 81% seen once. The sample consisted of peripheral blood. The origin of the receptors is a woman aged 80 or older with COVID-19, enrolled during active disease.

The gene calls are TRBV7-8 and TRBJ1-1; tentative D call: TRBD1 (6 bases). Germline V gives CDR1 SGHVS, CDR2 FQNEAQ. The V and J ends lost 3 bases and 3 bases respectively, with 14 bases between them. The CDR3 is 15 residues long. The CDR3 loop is CASSFFRGRYTEAFF. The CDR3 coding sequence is TGTGCCAGCAGCTTTTTCAGGGGACGGTACACTGAAGCTTTCTTT.

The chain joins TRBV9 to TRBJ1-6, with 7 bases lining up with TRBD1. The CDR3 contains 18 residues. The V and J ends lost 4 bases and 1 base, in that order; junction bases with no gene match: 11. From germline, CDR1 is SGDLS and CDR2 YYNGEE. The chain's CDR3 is CASSKAPGQISYNSPLHF. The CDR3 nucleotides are TGTGCCAGCAGCAAAGCTCCGGGACAGATATCCTATAATTCACCCCTCCACTTT. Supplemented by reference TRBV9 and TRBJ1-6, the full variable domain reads DSGVTQTPKHLITATGQRVTLRCSPRSGDLSVYWYQQSLDQGLQFLIQYYNGEERAKGNILERFSAQQFPDLHSELNLSSLELGDSALYFCASSKAPGQISYNSPLHFGNGTRLTVT.

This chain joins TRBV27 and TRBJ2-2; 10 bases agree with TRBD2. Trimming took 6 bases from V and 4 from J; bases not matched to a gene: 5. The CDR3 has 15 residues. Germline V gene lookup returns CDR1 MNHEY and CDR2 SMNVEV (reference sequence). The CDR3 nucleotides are TGTGCCAGCAGAAGCGGGGGGGCTGGCACCGGGGAGCTGTTTTTT. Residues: CASRSGGAGTGELFF.

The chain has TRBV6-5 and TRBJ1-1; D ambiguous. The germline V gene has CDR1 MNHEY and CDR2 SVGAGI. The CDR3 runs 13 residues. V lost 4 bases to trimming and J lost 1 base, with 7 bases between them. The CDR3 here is CASSLRQNTEAFF. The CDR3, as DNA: TGTGCCAGCAGTTTACGACAGAACACTGAAGCTTTCTTT.

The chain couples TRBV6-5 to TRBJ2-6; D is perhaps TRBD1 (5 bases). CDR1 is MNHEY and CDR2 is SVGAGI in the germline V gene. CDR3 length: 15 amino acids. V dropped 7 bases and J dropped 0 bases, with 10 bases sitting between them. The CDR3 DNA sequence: TGTGCCAGCAAAGACAGCCTCTCTGGGGCCAACGTCCTGACTTTC. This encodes CASKDSLSGANVLTF.

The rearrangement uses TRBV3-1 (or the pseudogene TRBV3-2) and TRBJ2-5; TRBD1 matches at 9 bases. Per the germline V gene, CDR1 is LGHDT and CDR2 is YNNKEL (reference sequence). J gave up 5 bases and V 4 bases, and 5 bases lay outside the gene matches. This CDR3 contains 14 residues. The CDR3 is CASSPGQGSETQYF. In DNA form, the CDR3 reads TGTGCCAGCAGCCCAGGACAGGGGAGTGAGACCCAGTACTTC.

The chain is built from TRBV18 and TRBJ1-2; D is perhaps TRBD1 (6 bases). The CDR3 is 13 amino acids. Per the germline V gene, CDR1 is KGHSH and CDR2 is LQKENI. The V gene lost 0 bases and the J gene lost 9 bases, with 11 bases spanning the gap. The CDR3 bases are TGTGCCAGCTCACCACCACAACAGGGACGCTACACCTTC. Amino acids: CASSPPQQGRYTF.

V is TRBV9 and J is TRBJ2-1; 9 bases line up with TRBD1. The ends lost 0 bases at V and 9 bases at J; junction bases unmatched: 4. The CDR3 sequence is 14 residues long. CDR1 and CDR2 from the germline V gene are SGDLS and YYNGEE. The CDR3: CASSVVGQGIEQFF. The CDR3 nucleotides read TGTGCCAGCAGCGTAGTTGGACAGGGGATTGAGCAGTTCTTC. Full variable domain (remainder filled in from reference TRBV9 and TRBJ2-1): DSGVTQTPKHLITATGQRVTLRCSPRSGDLSVYWYQQSLDQGLQFLIQYYNGEERAKGNILERFSAQQFPDLHSELNLSSLELGDSALYFCASSVVGQGIEQFFGPGTRLTVL.